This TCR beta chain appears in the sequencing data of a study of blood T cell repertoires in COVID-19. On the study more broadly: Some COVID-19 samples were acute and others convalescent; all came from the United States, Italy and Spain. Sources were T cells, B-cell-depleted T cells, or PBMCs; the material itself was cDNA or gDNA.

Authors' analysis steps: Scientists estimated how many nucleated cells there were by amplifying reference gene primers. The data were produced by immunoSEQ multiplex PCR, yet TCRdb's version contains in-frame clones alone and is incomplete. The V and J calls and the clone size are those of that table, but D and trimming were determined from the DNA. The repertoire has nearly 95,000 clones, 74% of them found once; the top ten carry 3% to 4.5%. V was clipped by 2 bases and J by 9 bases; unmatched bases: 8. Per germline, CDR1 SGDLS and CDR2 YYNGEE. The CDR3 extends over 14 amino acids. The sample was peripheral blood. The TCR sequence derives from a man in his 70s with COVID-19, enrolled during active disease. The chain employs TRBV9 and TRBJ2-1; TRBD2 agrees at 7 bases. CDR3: CASSVIAGPVEQFF. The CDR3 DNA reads TGTGCCAGCAGCGTCATAGCGGGCCCGGTTGAGCAGTTCTTC.